This is a list of T cell receptor beta chains from one sample in a study of beta chain features in type 1 diabetes. Assay: immunoSEQ multiplex PCR; the TCRdb copy retains only in-frame clones and omits some. The sample records around 130,000 clones, approximately 16% being singletons. The sample was central memory CD4+ T cells from blood. These receptor sequences come from a man between 25 and 39 years old with type 1 diabetes. The CDR3 runs from the conserved cysteine through the conserved F or W. The D gene is left open where the match is weak. Not every row has a clone size; where given, it reads once, few, many or a size class.

CASSPGQGRDTQYF TGCGCCAGCAGCCCAGGACAGGGACGGGATACGCAGTATTTT TRBJ2-3 - TRBD1 TRBV5-1
CASRGTGADGYTF TGTGCCAGCAGGGGGACAGGGGCCGATGGCTACACCTTC TRBJ1-2 - TRBD1 TRBV2
CASSVGTGNYGYTF TGTGCCAGCAGCGTCGGGACGGGGAACTATGGCTACACCTTC TRBJ1-2 few - TRBV9
CASSQSPGPADNEQFF TGCGCCAGCAGTCAATCCCCGGGGCCCGCGGACAATGAGCAGTTCTTC TRBJ2-1 - - TRBV23-1
CASSTLTSGGFAGEQFF TGTGCCAGCAGCACGCTGACTAGCGGGGGTTTTGCTGGTGAGCAGTTCTTC TRBJ2-1 few TRBD2 TRBV9
CASSVAQGLNEKLFF TGTGCCAGCAGCGTAGCTCAAGGCCTAAATGAAAAACTGTTTTTT TRBJ1-4 few - TRBV9
CASSLGIGLNEKLFF TGTGCCAGCAGCCTTGGGATCGGCTTAAATGAAAAACTGTTTTTT TRBJ1-4 - - TRBV7-2
CASSLGIGYPDTQYF TGTGCCAGCAGCTTAGGTATAGGGTACCCAGATACGCAGTATTTT TRBJ2-3 few - TRBV11-3
CASSSLRETQYF TGTGCCAGCAGCTCGCTTAGAGAGACCCAGTACTTC TRBJ2-5 few - TRBV5-8
CASSTGTGTDTQYF TGTGCCAGCAGCACCGGGACAGGGACAGATACGCAGTATTTT TRBJ2-3 few TRBD1 TRBV7-9
CASSWERAYEQYF TGCGCCAGCAGCTGGGAGCGGGCCTACGAGCAGTACTTC TRBJ2-7 - - TRBV4-3
CAWSVLAGETDTQYF TGTGCCTGGAGTGTACTAGCGGGGGAGACAGATACGCAGTATTTT TRBJ2-3 - TRBD2 TRBV30
CASSLGQTFYGYTF TGTGCCAGCAGCCTCGGACAGACTTTCTATGGCTACACCTTC TRBJ1-2 many - TRBV7-2
CASSDGFQSSPLHF TGTGCCAGCAGCGACGGGTTCCAGAGTTCACCCCTCCACTTT TRBJ1-6 few - TRBV7-2
CASSLAYNTAGELFF TGTGCCAGCAGCTTAGCTTACAACACGGCCGGGGAGCTGTTTTTT TRBJ2-2 few - TRBV7-2
CASTTGLINSGANVLTF TGTGCCAGCACCACGGGACTCATAAACTCTGGGGCCAACGTCCTGACTTTC TRBJ2-6 few - TRBV16
CASSRGGGVADTQYF TGTGCCAGCAGCAGAGGGGGCGGGGTGGCAGATACGCAGTATTTT TRBJ2-3 - - TRBV7-2
CAWRRSGPDTQYF TGTGCCTGGAGGCGAAGCGGGCCAGATACGCAGTATTTT TRBJ2-3 few - TRBV30
CASRLDRLGYTF TGTGCCAGCAGGTTGGACAGACTGGGCTACACCTTC TRBJ1-2 - - TRBV6-1
CASSFRTGGSTDTQYF TGTGCCAGCAGCTTCCGGACGGGAGGGAGCACAGATACGCAGTATTTT TRBJ2-3 - TRBD2 TRBV7-2
CASSFSGTGGSNSPLHF TGTGCCAGCAGCTTCTCCGGGACAGGGGGGAGTAATTCACCCCTCCACTTT TRBJ1-6 few TRBD1 TRBV7-2
CASSFSSRWTEEQYF TGTGCCAGCAGCTTTAGTTCGCGGTGGACAGAAGAGCAGTACTTC TRBJ2-7 few - TRBV7-9
CASSVEPDYEQYF TGTGCCAGCAGCGTAGAACCGGATTACGAGCAGTACTTC TRBJ2-7 few - TRBV9
CASSVALTGLAGELFF TGTGCCAGCAGCGTTGCCCTGACAGGGTTGGCCGGGGAGCTGTTTTTT TRBJ2-2 - TRBD1 TRBV9
CASRSGDRDTEAFF TGTGCCAGCAGGTCAGGGGACAGGGACACTGAAGCTTTCTTT TRBJ1-1 many TRBD1 TRBV7-9
CASSTGTVETQYF TGTGCCAGCAGCACCGGGACCGTAGAGACCCAGTACTTC TRBJ2-5 - - TRBV5-6
CASSVQGSTGELFF TGTGCCAGTAGTGTACAGGGATCCACCGGGGAGCTGTTTTTT TRBJ2-2 - - TRBV19
CASSEPGFGELFF TGTGCCAGCAGTGAGCCAGGGTTCGGGGAGCTGTTTTTT TRBJ2-2 few - TRBV6-1
CASSLRVEQFF TGTGCCAGCAGCTTGAGAGTTGAGCAGTTCTTC TRBJ2-1 few - TRBV5-6
CASRPRASTDTQYF TGTGCCAGCAGGCCCCGGGCCTCCACAGATACGCAGTATTTT TRBJ2-3 - - TRBV25-1
CASSPMTGLYEQYF TGTGCCAGCAGTCCCATGACTGGACTCTACGAGCAGTACTTC TRBJ2-7 few - TRBV27
CAPRTVDNSPLHF TGTGCCCCCCGGACAGTAGATAATTCACCCCTCCACTTT TRBJ1-6 few - TRBV10-3
CASSYSFSTDTQYF TGTGCCAGCAGTTACTCCTTCAGCACAGATACGCAGTATTTT TRBJ2-3 few - TRBV6-5
CASSSQGDTEAFF TGTGCCAGCAGCTCCCAGGGGGACACTGAAGCTTTCTTT TRBJ1-1 - TRBD1 TRBV7-3
CASSVLASEQYF TGTGCCAGCAGTGTGCTAGCAAGCGAGCAGTACTTC TRBJ2-7 - - TRBV2
CASSLRLDYEQYF TGCGCCAGCAGCTTACGACTAGACTACGAGCAGTACTTC TRBJ2-7 few - TRBV5-1